Many counts were recorded for the clone carrying this TCR beta chain. This entry is derived from a study of T cells in Graves' hyperthyroidism and ophthalmopathy. Amplification yielded TCR beta CDR3 regions, with RNA transcripts as the source. Carried out on the TCR CDR3, a first-round RT-PCR used the HTBI primer set. From the multiplex PCR reads, TCRdb called clonotypes with MiXCR, one entry per CDR3 protein. This table holds approximately 420,000 distinct CDR3 sequences, roughly 13% found once. Germline loops: CDR1 ENHRY, CDR2 SYGVKD. Between the trimmed V and J ends, which lost 3 bases and 1 base, there was a span of 11 bases. CDR3 length: 15 amino acids.

The sample taken for sequencing was blood. This TCR came from a woman younger than 30 with Graves' hyperthyroidism. This chain links TRBV10-3 with TRBJ2-3; tentative D call: TRBD2 (6 bases). The DNA of the CDR3 is TGTGCCATCAGTGACGGGAGAGGGCGCACAGATACGCAGTATTTT. It yields the protein CAISDGRGRTDTQYF.